Listed here are 14 T cell receptor beta chains from one sample, sequenced in a study of T cells in Graves' hyperthyroidism and ophthalmopathy. TCR beta CDR3 regions were amplified from RNA transcripts. RT-PCR in the first round (using the HTBI primer set) targeted the TCR CDR3. TCRdb re-called the multiplex PCR reads with MiXCR, one entry per CDR3 protein. This sample carries roughly 360,000 distinct CDR3 sequences, 13% of them seen once, and the ten largest clones take under 25%. The sample was blood. These receptors all stem from a man aged 30-40 years with Graves' hyperthyroidism that later progressed to Graves' ophthalmopathy.

This clonotype was seen only a few times. This sequence joins TRBV27 and TRBJ2-1; perhaps TRBD2 as D (6 bases). The CDR3 runs 13 residues. Germline lookup yields CDR1 MNHEY and CDR2 SMNVEV (reference sequence). The V end was cut by 9 bases, the J end by 6 bases, with 15 bases between. This CDR3 is CASSVGGVNEQFF. CDR3 DNA: TGTGCCAGTAGTGTCGGAGGGGTCAATGAGCAGTTCTTC.

This clonotype occurred many times. The chain is built from TRBV2 and TRBJ2-7; TRBD1 is a possible D gene (6 bases). V lost 7 bases and J lost 6, with 16 bases in between. This CDR3 is 13 amino acids long. The germline gives CDR1 SNHLY, CDR2 FYNNEI. In DNA, the CDR3 is TGTGCCAGCACCCAGGGGTCCGACCCCGAGCAGTACTTC. Encoded protein: CASTQGSDPEQYF.

This clonotype came up many times. The rearrangement uses TRBV2 and TRBJ1-1; D call uncertain. The CDR3 extends over 13 amino acids. V shed 5 bases and J shed 5 bases, with 12 bases lying between them. Germline lookup yields CDR1 SNHLY and CDR2 FYNNEI. The CDR3 DNA reads TGTGCCAGCAGTTTCCTCCTATCGACTGAAGCTTTCTTT. It is translated as CASSFLLSTEAFF. Complete variable domain (other parts from reference TRBV2 and TRBJ1-1): EPEVTQTPSHQVTQMGQEVILRCVPISNHLYFYWYRQILGQKVEFLVSFYNNEISEKSEIFDDQFSVERPDGSNFTLKIRSTKLEDSAMYFCASSFLLSTEAFFGQGTRLTVV.

This clonotype has at least ten counts. This rearrangement joins TRBV7-3 to TRBJ2-5; 11 bases agree with TRBD2. CDR1 and CDR2 (germline): SGHTA, FQGTGA. The V and J ends lost 5 bases and 4 bases, in that order; junction bases with no gene match: 6. This CDR3 has 15 residues. CDR3 in DNA: TGTGCCAGCAGCCCTAGCGGGGGGATCCTAGAGACCCAGTACTTC. Protein sequence: CASSPSGGILETQYF.

This clonotype was seen repeatedly, ten times or more. J is TRBJ1-2 and V is TRBV20-1; unclear D gene. Trimming shortened V by 5 bases and J by 4 bases, and 14 bases separated the two germline ends. CDR1 DFQATT and CDR2 SNEGSKA come from the germline V gene (reference sequence). The CDR3 has 13 amino acids. CDR3 loop: CSARDRILYGYTF. The DNA for the CDR3 is TGCAGTGCTCGCGACCGAATACTCTATGGCTACACCTTC.

This clonotype has a count of ten or more. The V call is TRBV11-2, the J call TRBJ2-3; 7 nucleotides match TRBD1. The CDR3 length is 16 residues. V lost 5 bases and J lost 2; bases outside the gene matches: 10. Germline values: CDR1 SGHAT, CDR2 FQNNGV. The CDR3 is CASSPVGGGVTDTQYF. The CDR3 DNA sequence: TGTGCCAGCAGCCCCGTAGGGGGCGGTGTCACAGATACGCAGTATTTT.

The chain combines TRBV7-3 with TRBJ2-7; TRBD1 agrees at 12 bases. Germline values: CDR1 SGHTA, CDR2 FQGTGA. CDR3 length: 15 residues. V trimming: 8 bases; J trimming: 6 bases; junction bases outside the gene matches: 11. The CDR3 is CASPKSRDRGLEQYF. The CDR3 region has the DNA TGTGCCAGCCCCAAGTCCCGGGACAGGGGGCTCGAGCAGTACTTC.

This clonotype was seen only a few times. The rearrangement links TRBV7-2 to TRBJ2-5; D gene unclear. Per the germline V gene, CDR1 is SGHTA and CDR2 is FQGNSA. The CDR3 covers 15 residues. The V gene lost 0 bases and the J gene lost 3 bases, with 11 bases spanning the gap. The CDR3: CASSLAGTAKETQYF. DNA of the CDR3: TGTGCCAGCAGCTTAGCTGGCACCGCCAAAGAGACCCAGTACTTC.

There are many counts of this clonotype. The CDR3 loop is CASSLMGPREKLFF. CDR3 nucleotide sequence: TGTGCCAGCAGCTTAATGGGGCCTAGAGAAAAACTGTTTTTT. The chain links TRBV7-9 to TRBJ1-4; tentative D call: TRBD1 (5 bases). The CDR3 totals 14 residues. With 2 bases removed from V and 8 bases from J, the gap between germline ends came to 12 bases. Germline V CDR1 and CDR2: SEHNR, FQNEAQ (reference sequence).

In this sample, this clonotype turned up a few times. The chain has TRBV6-1 and TRBJ1-6; no clear D gene. This CDR3 comprises 13 residues. V gave up 5 bases and J gave up 7 bases, with 9 bases separating them. CDR1 and CDR2 (germline): MNHNS, SASEGT. The chain's CDR3 is CASSRLANSPLHF. The CDR3 DNA reads as TGTGCCAGCAGTCGACTCGCGAATTCACCCCTCCACTTT.

This clonotype was seen more than once but under ten times. The V and J genes are TRBV5-5 and TRBJ2-2; D tentatively fits TRBD1 or TRBD2 (5 bases each). Trimming removed 2 bases from V and 3 bases from J, with 8 bases in between. This CDR3 comprises 14 residues. CDR1 is SGHKS, CDR2 YYEKEE, per germline (reference sequence). CDR3 nucleotide sequence: TGTGCCAGCAGCTTCCAGGGAGACACCGGGGAGCTGTTTTTT. Protein product: CASSFQGDTGELFF.

The J gene is TRBJ2-1, the V gene TRBV11-3; TRBD2 aligns across 10 bases. The CDR3 sequence is 16 residues long. Germline V gives CDR1 SGHNT, CDR2 YENEEA. Trimming at V came to 4 bases and at J to 6 bases, leaving 9 bases not matched to a gene. The CDR3, as DNA: TGTGCCAGCAGCTACCTCGGGACTAGCGAACCCAATGAGCAGTTCTTC. This translates into CASSYLGTSEPNEQFF.

There are many counts of this clonotype. The chain couples TRBV11-3 to TRBJ2-5; 8 bases match TRBD1. The CDR3 totals 13 residues. The junction had 4 bases not matched to a gene; V was cut back by 5 bases and J by 5 bases. Germline assignment: CDR1 SGHNT and CDR2 YENEEA. The DNA for the CDR3 is TGTGCCAGCAGCCGGACAGGGATGGAGACCCAGTACTTC. Translation gives CASSRTGMETQYF.

This clonotype has ten or more counts. The chain is built from TRBV12-3 or TRBV12-4 and TRBJ1-6; D is possibly TRBD1 (6 bases). CDR3 length: 15 residues. V lost 3 bases to trimming and J lost 7 bases, with 13 bases between them. CDR3 DNA: TGTGCCAGCAGTTTTACCCGGGGGCACAATTCACCCCTCCACTTT. As protein: CASSFTRGHNSPLHF.